The 2 T cell receptor beta chains given below trace back to one sample, sequenced in a study of Tregs in tolerant kidney transplant recipients. Generated by immunoSEQ multiplex PCR, the TCRdb table keeps only in-frame clones and is missing some. The profile shows some 68,000 clones, about 83% of them singletons. Sequencing was performed on CD4+ T cells from blood. These receptors originate from a human donor in good health.

The chain joins TRBV6-5 to TRBJ1-3; D perhaps matches TRBD1 (5 bases). V dropped 7 bases and J dropped 0 bases, with 13 bases sitting between them. In germline, CDR1 is MNHEY, CDR2 SVGAGI. This CDR3 spans 15 amino acids. This CDR3 is CASTPGGDSGNTIYF. The DNA of the CDR3 is TGTGCCAGCACCCCCGGGGGGGACTCTGGAAACACCATATATTTT.

The CDR3 sequence is CASSYSSQGTEAFF. CDR3 in DNA: TGTGCCAGCAGTTACTCGAGTCAGGGAACTGAAGCTTTCTTT. The chain links TRBV6-5 to TRBJ1-1, with D perhaps TRBD1 (5 bases). The V gene's germline CDR1 is MNHEY and CDR2 SVGAGI. CDR3 length: 14 amino acids. Trimming removed 0 bases at V and 5 bases at J, with 10 bases between.